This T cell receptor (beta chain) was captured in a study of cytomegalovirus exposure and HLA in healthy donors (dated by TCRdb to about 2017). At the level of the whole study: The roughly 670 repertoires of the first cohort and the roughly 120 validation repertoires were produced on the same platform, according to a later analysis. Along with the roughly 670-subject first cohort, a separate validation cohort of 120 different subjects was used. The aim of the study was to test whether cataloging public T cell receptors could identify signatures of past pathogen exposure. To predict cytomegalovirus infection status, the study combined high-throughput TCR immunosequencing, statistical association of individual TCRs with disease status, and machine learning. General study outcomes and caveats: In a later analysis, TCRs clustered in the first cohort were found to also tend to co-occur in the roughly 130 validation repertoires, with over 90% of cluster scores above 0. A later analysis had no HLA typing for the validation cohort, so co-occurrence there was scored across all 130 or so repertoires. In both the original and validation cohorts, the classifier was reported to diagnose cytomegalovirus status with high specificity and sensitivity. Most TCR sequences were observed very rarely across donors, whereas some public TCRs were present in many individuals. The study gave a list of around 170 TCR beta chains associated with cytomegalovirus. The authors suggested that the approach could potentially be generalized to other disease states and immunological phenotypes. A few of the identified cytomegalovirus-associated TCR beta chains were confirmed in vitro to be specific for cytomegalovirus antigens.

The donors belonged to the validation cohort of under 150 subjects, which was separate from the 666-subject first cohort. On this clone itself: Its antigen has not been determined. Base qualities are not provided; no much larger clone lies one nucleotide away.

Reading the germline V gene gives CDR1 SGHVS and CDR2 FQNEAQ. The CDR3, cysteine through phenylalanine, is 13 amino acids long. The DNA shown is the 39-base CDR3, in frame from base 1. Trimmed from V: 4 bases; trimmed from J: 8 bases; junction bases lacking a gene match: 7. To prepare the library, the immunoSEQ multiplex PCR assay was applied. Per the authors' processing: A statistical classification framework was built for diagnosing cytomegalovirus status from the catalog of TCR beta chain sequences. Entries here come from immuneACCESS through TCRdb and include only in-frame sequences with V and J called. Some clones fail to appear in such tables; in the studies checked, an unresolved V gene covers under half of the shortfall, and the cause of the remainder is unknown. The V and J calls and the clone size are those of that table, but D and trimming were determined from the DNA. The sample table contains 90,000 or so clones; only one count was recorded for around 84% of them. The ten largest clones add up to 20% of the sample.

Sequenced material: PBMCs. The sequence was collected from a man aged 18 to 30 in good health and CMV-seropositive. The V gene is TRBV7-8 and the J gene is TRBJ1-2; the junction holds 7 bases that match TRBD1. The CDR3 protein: CASSWPQGLGYTF. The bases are TGTGCCAGCAGCTGGCCACAGGGGCTCGGCTACACCTTC.